These 26 T cell receptor beta chains share one sample of origin, sequenced in a study of identical twins. TCRdb used MiXCR to reprocess the 5' RACE reads, holding one entry per CDR3 protein. The data contain some 320,000 distinct CDR3 sequences, 9% to 15% of them singletons. A further study also used this sample, focusing on yellow fever vaccine responses in identical twins.

Source material: CD8+ T cells sorted from blood. The receptors stem from a woman aged 18-29 years in good health.

The rearrangement links TRBV24-1 to TRBJ2-7; perhaps TRBD2 as D (5 bases). Trimming pared 2 bases from V and 4 bases from J, leaving 8 bases between. The CDR3 length is 13 residues. In germline, CDR1 is KGHDR, CDR2 SFDVKD. Here the CDR3 reads CATSDSGGYEQYF. CDR3 in DNA: TGTGCCACCAGTGATTCGGGCGGGTACGAGCAGTACTTC.

The rearrangement links TRBV2 to TRBJ2-7; TRBD1 aligns across 11 bases. With 8 bases clipped from V and 7 bases from J, the junction kept 10 bases outside the gene matches. The CDR3 sequence is 14 residues long. Per the germline V gene, CDR1 is SNHLY and CDR2 is FYNNEI. This CDR3 reads CASEPGQGVKEQYF. CDR3 nucleotide sequence: TGTGCCAGCGAACCGGGACAGGGGGTTAAAGAGCAGTACTTC.

This clonotype was seen a few times. CDR3: CASSGTSGGLEQFF. CDR3 DNA: TGTGCCAGCAGCGGGACTAGCGGGGGGCTTGAGCAGTTCTTC. The V gene is TRBV6-2 or TRBV6-3, the J gene TRBJ2-1, with 15 bases that match TRBD2. The junction had 3 bases not matched to a gene; V was cut back by 6 bases and J by 9 bases. This CDR3 has 14 residues. Germline V CDR1 and CDR2: MNHEY, SVGEGT.

There are a few counts of this clonotype. The chain has TRBV20-1 and TRBJ2-5; 11 bases map to TRBD1. CDR1 is DFQATT, CDR2 SNEGSKA, per germline (reference sequence). The CDR3 is 15 amino acids. V was clipped by 6 bases and J by 3 bases; unmatched bases: 9. The CDR3 region is CSAAPPGQGEETQYF. The DNA for the CDR3 is TGCAGTGCCGCGCCCCCGGGACAGGGGGAAGAGACCCAGTACTTC.

V usage is TRBV20-1 and J usage is TRBJ2-1, with 9 bases identical to TRBD1. The junction had 6 bases not matched to a gene; V was cut back by 6 bases and J by 6 bases. CDR1 and CDR2 from the germline V gene are DFQATT and SNEGSKA (reference sequence). CDR3 length equals 13 residues. The CDR3 loop is CSATGGAFNEQFF. The CDR3, as DNA: TGCAGTGCCACAGGGGGCGCGTTCAATGAGCAGTTCTTC.

This clonotype was observed a few times. The chain has TRBV18 and TRBJ2-7; TRBD2 matches at 10 bases. Germline loops: CDR1 KGHSH, CDR2 LQKENI. The CDR3 spans 14 residues. With V trimmed by 2 bases and J by 4 bases, 2 bases remained unmatched. This CDR3 reads CASSPSGGAYEQYV. The DNA of the CDR3 is TGTGCCAGCTCACCAAGCGGGGGGGCTTACGAGCAGTACGTC.

This clonotype has just a few counts. This chain's CDR3 is CASSLRDRGPLSYNEQFF. CDR3 nucleotide sequence: TGTGCCAGCAGCTTAAGGGACAGGGGCCCTCTGTCCTACAATGAGCAGTTCTTC. This chain connects TRBV7-6 to TRBJ2-1; 10 positions agree with TRBD1. This CDR3 comprises 18 residues. Germline V gene lookup returns CDR1 SGHVS and CDR2 FNYEAQ. V shed 2 bases and J 1 base; nucleotides not matched to a gene: 8.

This clonotype has only a few counts. The chain has TRBV25-1 and TRBJ2-7; D not resolved. The germline gives CDR1 MGHDK, CDR2 SYGVNS. The CDR3 length is 10 residues. The CDR3: CGYSVYEQYV. CDR3 nucleotides: TGTGGGTATTCGGTCTACGAGCAGTACGTC.

J is TRBJ2-3 and V is TRBV4-1; 7 bases match TRBD2. The ends lost 0 bases at V and 10 bases at J; junction bases unmatched: 10. The CDR3 sequence is 15 residues long. The germline gives CDR1 MGHRA, CDR2 YSYEKL. The CDR3 loop is CASSQEVLAYRAQYF. CDR3 nucleotide sequence: TGCGCCAGCAGCCAAGAGGTACTAGCGTATCGGGCGCAGTATTTT.

In its sample, this clonotype was seen a few times. This chain uses TRBV6-2 or TRBV6-3 with TRBJ2-3, with 12 bases lining up with TRBD2. The CDR3 has 14 residues. The J segment lost 5 bases and the V segment lost 8 bases, leaving 5 bases of the junction unmatched. The V gene's germline CDR1 is MNHEY and CDR2 SVGEGT. This chain's CDR3 is CASCTSGGIDTQYF. CDR3 nucleotide sequence: TGTGCCAGCTGCACTAGCGGGGGGATAGATACGCAGTATTTT.

The CDR3 spells CASSWWGGMGETQYF. The CDR3 DNA reads as TGTGCCAGCAGTTGGTGGGGGGGGATGGGGGAGACCCAGTACTTC. This rearrangement joins TRBV27 to TRBJ2-5; the match to TRBD2 covers 7 bases. The germline V gene encodes CDR1 MNHEY and CDR2 SMNVEV (reference sequence). The CDR3 is 15 residues long. J gave up 5 bases and V 4 bases, and 10 bases lay outside the gene matches.

The rearrangement uses TRBV6-2 or TRBV6-3 and TRBJ2-2; tentative D call: TRBD1 (5 bases). The CDR3 is 14 amino acids. Germline values: CDR1 MNHEY, CDR2 SVGEGT. V was pared by 6 bases and J by 7 bases, with 15 bases between. This CDR3 reads CASRGLGSIGELFF. The CDR3 DNA reads TGTGCCAGCAGGGGGCTAGGATCTATCGGGGAGCTGTTTTTT.

This clonotype was counted at least ten times. CDR3 nucleotide sequence: TGTGCCAGCAGCCCGCAGGACTTGGAAGCTTTCTTT. It codes for CASSPQDLEAFF. This rearrangement joins TRBV7-9 to TRBJ1-1; D not resolved. CDR3 size: 12 residues. V lost 5 bases and J lost 8, with 12 bases in between. Germline V gene lookup returns CDR1 SEHNR and CDR2 FQNEAQ (reference sequence).

The chain couples TRBV25-1 to TRBJ2-1, with D possibly TRBD2 on 7 matching bases. With 10 bases removed from V and 3 bases from J, the gap between germline ends came to 19 bases. CDR1 and CDR2 from the germline V gene are MGHDK and SYGVNS. The CDR3 length is 15 residues. CDR3 nucleotide sequence: TGTGCCACCAGCGGGGAGGGGGGTTTCTACAATGAGCAGTTCTTC. This codes for CATSGEGGFYNEQFF.

The rearrangement joins TRBV10-1 to TRBJ2-2; TRBD1 agrees at 7 bases. With 3 bases clipped from V and 1 base from J, the junction kept 8 bases outside the gene matches. The CDR3 sequence is 17 residues long. Germline V gene lookup returns CDR1 WNHNN and CDR2 SYGVQD (reference sequence). CDR3 in amino acids: CASSEGGRGLNTGELFF. For the CDR3, the DNA is TGCGCCAGCAGTGAAGGGGGCAGGGGCTTGAACACCGGGGAGCTGTTTTTT.

Only a few counts were recorded for this clonotype. The chain uses TRBV29-1 and TRBJ1-1, with TRBD1 as a possible D gene (5 bases). The V and J ends lost 4 bases and 5 bases respectively, with 8 bases between them. The CDR3 extends over 11 amino acids. Germline CDR1 SQVTM, CDR2 ANQGSEA. The CDR3 loop is CSVAQETEAFF. CDR3 DNA: TGCAGCGTTGCACAGGAAACTGAAGCTTTCTTT. The complete variable domain, with remaining parts taken from reference TRBV29-1 and TRBJ1-1, reads SAVISQKPSRDICQRGTSLTIQCQVDSQVTMMFWYRQQPGQSLTLIATANQGSEATYESGFVIDKFPISRPNLTFSTLTVSNMSPEDSSIYLCSVAQETEAFFGQGTRLTVV.

Ten or more counts support this clonotype. The chain has TRBV7-9 and TRBJ2-1; D might be TRBD2 (6 bases). Germline values: CDR1 SEHNR, CDR2 FQNEAQ (reference sequence). CDR3 length: 14 amino acids. Trimming left V 5 bases short and J 8 bases short, with 16 bases between. The CDR3 here is CASSMGPGEDEQFF. CDR3 in DNA: TGTGCCAGCAGCATGGGACCGGGAGAGGATGAGCAGTTCTTC.

In this sample, this clonotype turned up a few times. The chain carries TRBV7-9 and TRBJ2-6; D gene ambiguous. The CDR3 loop spans 16 amino acids. Trimming removed 5 bases at V and 0 bases at J, with 11 bases between. Germline V gene lookup returns CDR1 SEHNR and CDR2 FQNEAQ (reference sequence). This CDR3 reads CASSAPYDSGANVLTF. Written as DNA, the CDR3 is TGTGCCAGCAGCGCCCCGTACGACTCTGGGGCCAACGTCCTGACTTTC.

This clonotype was picked up one time. This may arise from a read error, as a much more abundant clone is one base away. The chain joins TRBV12-3 or TRBV12-4 to TRBJ2-2; D gene uncertain. The CDR3 is made up of 14 amino acids. Trimming took off 1 base at V and 4 bases at J, with 7 bases between the two ends. CDR3 region: CASSLGSSTGELFF. CDR3 DNA sequence: TGTGCCAGCAGTTTAGGGTCGAGCACCGGGGAGCTGTTTTTT.

This clonotype was detected ten times or more. The V call is TRBV7-9, the J call TRBJ2-7, with TRBD1 identical over 9 bases. Germline lookup yields CDR1 SEHNR and CDR2 FQNEAQ (reference sequence). V shed 5 bases, J shed 1 base, and the junction held 6 bases outside the gene matches. The CDR3 spans 15 residues. The chain's CDR3 is CASSLGQGRSYEQYF. CDR3 bases: TGTGCCAGCAGCCTCGGACAGGGGCGGTCCTACGAGCAGTACTTC.

This clonotype has just a few counts. This chain links TRBV10-3 with TRBJ2-2; D remains unclear. V was shortened by 3 bases and J by 5 bases, with 7 bases between the two germline ends. The CDR3 covers 13 residues. Germline CDR1 and CDR2: ENHRY and SYGVKD. The CDR3 loop reads CAISEGKTGELFF. CDR3 sequence (DNA): TGTGCCATCAGTGAAGGAAAAACCGGGGAGCTGTTTTTT.

The chain is built from TRBV28 and TRBJ2-7; D is ambiguous. V was clipped by 4 bases and J by 1 base, with 14 bases between them. This CDR3 comprises 15 residues. Per the germline V gene, CDR1 is MDHEN and CDR2 is SYDVKM. CDR3 region: CASSSITSASYEQYF. CDR3 bases: TGTGCCAGCAGTTCCATAACCTCGGCTTCCTACGAGCAGTACTTC.

The rearrangement links TRBV2 to TRBJ2-5, with D possibly matching TRBD2 (6 bases). Germline CDR1 is SNHLY and CDR2 is FYNNEI. V lost 8 bases to trimming and J lost 3 bases, with 10 bases between them. This CDR3 is built from 12 residues. CDR3 nucleotides: TGTGCCAGCGGGGGACTTGAAGAGACCCAGTACTTC. Its translation: CASGGLEETQYF.

This clonotype was counted a few times. The DNA for the CDR3 is TGTGCCAGCAGTGAAAACGAGCAGTACGTC. It yields the protein CASSENEQYV. The J gene is TRBJ2-7, the V gene TRBV2, with unresolved D. The V gene's germline CDR1 is SNHLY and CDR2 FYNNEI. The CDR3 extends over 10 amino acids. V was shortened by 2 bases and J by 5 bases, with 1 base between the two germline ends.

The chain uses TRBV10-3 and TRBJ1-1; 7 bases agree with TRBD1. The trim removed 11 bases at V and 1 base at J, leaving 7 bases unmatched. Per the germline V gene, CDR1 is ENHRY and CDR2 is SYGVKD. The CDR3 is 13 residues long. CDR3 sequence (DNA): TGTGCCGGCAAACAGGGGCAGAACACTGAAGCTTTCTTT. This gives the protein CAGKQGQNTEAFF.

There are a few counts of this clonotype. The chain has TRBV27 and TRBJ2-3, with 13 bases that match TRBD2. CDR1 is MNHEY and CDR2 is SMNVEV in the germline V gene (reference sequence). Trimming cost V 6 bases and J 5 bases; bases outside gene matches: 14. The CDR3 contains 18 residues. The DNA for the CDR3 is TGTGCCAGCAGCCCCACTAGCGGGAGGGCCAAGGTAGGAGATACGCAGTATTTT. This translates into CASSPTSGRAKVGDTQYF.